The subject of this entry is one T cell receptor beta chain. Its antigen is unknown. This record belongs to a study of cytomegalovirus exposure and HLA in healthy donors. At the level of the study: The study's early data release held 80 million to 95 million unique TCRs from HLA-typed donors. Study outcomes and limitations: Reportedly, diagnosis of cytomegalovirus status by the classifier showed high specificity and sensitivity.

The PCR employed 60 Vbeta primers together with 13 Jbeta primers. TCRdb's table, derived via immunoSEQ multiplex PCR, lists solely in-frame clones and lacks some. The sample carries some 120,000 clones, 55% to 75% recorded once. Input material: PBMCs. The TCR sequence derives from a man in his thirties or forties in good health and CMV-seropositive.

CDR3: CASSQPGAGTNEKLFF. The CDR3, as DNA: TGCGCCAGCAGCCAACCAGGAGCGGGGACTAATGAAAAACTGTTTTTT. The chain has TRBV4-1 and TRBJ1-4; D unclear. V lost 2 bases and J lost 2, with 12 bases in between. Germline CDR1 MGHRA, CDR2 YSYEKL. The length of the CDR3 is 16 residues.